Sequencing of this T cell receptor beta chain was carried out in a study of cytomegalovirus exposure and HLA in healthy donors. As for the study in general: Across some 400 genotyped donors, roughly 80% landed in the Caucasian-associated ancestry cluster.

Points on this clone: No antigen is known for it.

Study-level points and caveats: As immune exposure information, only CMV serostatus was available. Data from an earlier analysis indicated that most TCR beta V segments were productive either about 87% or about 30% of the time.

Primers included in the PCR were 60 Vbeta and 13 Jbeta primers. The table came from immunoSEQ multiplex PCR; TCRdb's copy has only in-frame clones and leaves some out. The repertoire consists of around 200,000 clones, with 75% to 85% occurring once and the leading ten covering under 0.8%. Sequenced input: PBMCs. The TCR comes from a boy aged 5-17 years in good health and CMV-seronegative.

Written as DNA, the CDR3 is TGCACCAGCAGCCAAGATTATGGAGGCACAGATACGCAGTATTTT. Encoded protein: CTSSQDYGGTDTQYF. V is TRBV1 and J is TRBJ2-3; TRBD2, the table's D call, was not compared with the DNA. TRBV1 is a listed pseudogene. The CDR3 covers 15 residues.